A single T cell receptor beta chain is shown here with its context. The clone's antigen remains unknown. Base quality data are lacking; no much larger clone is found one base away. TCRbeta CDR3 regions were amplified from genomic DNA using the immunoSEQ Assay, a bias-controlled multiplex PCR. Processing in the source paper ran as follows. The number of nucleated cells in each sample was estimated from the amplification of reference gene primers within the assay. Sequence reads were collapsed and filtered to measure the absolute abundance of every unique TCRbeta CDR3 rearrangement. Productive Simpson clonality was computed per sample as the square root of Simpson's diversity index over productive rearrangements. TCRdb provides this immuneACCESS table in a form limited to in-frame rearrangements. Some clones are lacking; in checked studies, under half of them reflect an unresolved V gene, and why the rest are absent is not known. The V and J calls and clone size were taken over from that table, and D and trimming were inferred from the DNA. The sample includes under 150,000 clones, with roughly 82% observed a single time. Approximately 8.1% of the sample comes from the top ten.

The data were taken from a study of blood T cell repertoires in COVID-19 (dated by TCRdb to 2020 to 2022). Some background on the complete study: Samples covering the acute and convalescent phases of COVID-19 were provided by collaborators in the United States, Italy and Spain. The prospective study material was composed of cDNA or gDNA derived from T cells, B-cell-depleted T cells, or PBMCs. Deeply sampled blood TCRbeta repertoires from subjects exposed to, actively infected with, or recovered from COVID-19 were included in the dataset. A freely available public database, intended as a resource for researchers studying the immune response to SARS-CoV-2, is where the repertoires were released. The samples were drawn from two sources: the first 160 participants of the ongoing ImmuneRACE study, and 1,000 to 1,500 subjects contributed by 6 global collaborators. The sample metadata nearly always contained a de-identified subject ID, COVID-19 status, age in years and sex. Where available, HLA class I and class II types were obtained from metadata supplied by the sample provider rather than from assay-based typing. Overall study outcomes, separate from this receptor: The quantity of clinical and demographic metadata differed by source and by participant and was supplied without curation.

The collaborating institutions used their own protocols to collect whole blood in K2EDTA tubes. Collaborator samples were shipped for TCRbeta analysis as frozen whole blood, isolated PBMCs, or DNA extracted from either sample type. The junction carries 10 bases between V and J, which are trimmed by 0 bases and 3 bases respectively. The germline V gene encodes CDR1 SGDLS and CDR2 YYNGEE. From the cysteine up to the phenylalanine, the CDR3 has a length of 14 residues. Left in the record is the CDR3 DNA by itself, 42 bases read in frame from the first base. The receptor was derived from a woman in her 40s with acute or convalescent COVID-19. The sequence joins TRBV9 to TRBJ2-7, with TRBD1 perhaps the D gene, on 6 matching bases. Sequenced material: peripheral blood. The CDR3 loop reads CASSVEGVDYEQYF. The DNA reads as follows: TGTGCCAGCAGCGTAGAGGGGGTAGACTACGAGCAGTACTTC.